The present T cell receptor beta chain was sequenced within a study of blood T cells in healthy people across ages. Alongside a J-beta primer mix, a sample-barcoded 5' primer served in a second PCR lasting roughly 6 to 11 cycles. TCRdb recomputed calls from the 5' RACE reads with MiXCR, one row per CDR3 protein. In the table there are some 1.4 million distinct CDR3 sequences, about 40% of which are singletons. This clonotype has just a few counts. This CDR3 comprises 15 residues. Germline V gives CDR1 MNHNS, CDR2 SASEGT. V gave up 7 bases and J gave up 4 bases; unmatched junction bases: 11. Material for sequencing was blood. The chain combines TRBV6-1 with TRBJ1-2, with TRBD1 matching over 8 bases. The sequence was collected from a young woman in good health. The CDR3 loop reads CASTLTGAPGYGYTF. CDR3 DNA: TGTGCCAGCACCCTGACAGGGGCCCCGGGCTATGGCTACACCTTC.